The source of this T cell receptor (beta chain) is a study of tumor-infiltrating lymphocytes in primary liver carcinoma. Study results and limitations: Reduced overlap was seen in tumor-adjacent and tumor-blood pairs versus tumor region pairs.

The V end lost 6 bases, the J end lost 10 bases, and 13 bases lay between the germline ends. CDR3 length: 13 amino acids. Starting from 500 ng of total RNA, TCR beta cDNA was produced with a primer in the constant region. Slightly modified ARM-PCR with three nested multiplex PCR rounds yielded TCR beta libraries. TRBV1-TRBV30 forward primers paired with a C-beta reverse primer drove the first two PCR rounds, about 10 cycles each. TCRdb reprocessed the multiplex PCR reads with MiXCR, giving one entry per CDR3 protein. The sample contains about 180,000 distinct CDR3 sequences, about 60% of which appear only once. This clonotype was found a few times. Its antigen is currently unknown. Researchers drew blood RNA from unsorted whole blood and extracted germline DNA as well. The study enrolled treatment-naive patients with chronic HBV infection.

This receptor was identified in a man in his forties or fifties with primary liver carcinoma and hepatitis B virus infection. The rearrangement uses TRBV12-3 or TRBV12-4 and TRBJ1-6; D is undetermined. The sequenced sample was peripheral blood. The CDR3 region has the DNA TGTGCCAGCAGCCCGGGAGTCAAGTCACCCCTCCACTTT. Protein: CASSPGVKSPLHF.